The 22 T cell receptor beta chains below all came from one sample that was sequenced in a study of long-term antiretroviral therapy in people with HIV. Samples were assayed with immunoSEQ v3.0 at survey level. Clones were read by immunoSEQ multiplex PCR, and TCRdb kept only the in-frame ones, dropping some. The repertoire has some 25,000 clones, roughly 85% of them found once; the top ten carry about 16%. The sequenced sample was unsorted PBMCs, obtained 1.2 years after starting antiretroviral therapy. These receptors originate from a man aged 50 to 60 with HIV.

The CDR3 spells CASSADMWDYGYTF. The DNA of the CDR3 is TGTGCCAGCAGTGCCGACATGTGGGACTATGGCTACACCTTC. This chain joins TRBV6-5 and TRBJ1-2; D is uncertain. V was pared by 5 bases and J by 3 bases, with 13 bases between. The CDR3 runs to 14 residues. Germline loops: CDR1 MNHEY, CDR2 SVGAGI.

The V gene is TRBV29-1, the J gene TRBJ1-2; D is possibly TRBD1 (5 bases). CDR1 and CDR2 (germline): SQVTM, ANQGSEA. This CDR3 has 17 residues. V was shortened by 3 bases and J by 7 bases, with 27 bases between the two germline ends. The CDR3 DNA is TGCAGCGTTGAGGGAGGATATCGAGGGGAAGTGAAGCGTGGCTACACCTTC. It codes for CSVEGGYRGEVKRGYTF. Drawing the rest from reference TRBV29-1 and TRBJ1-2, the complete variable domain is SAVISQKPSRDICQRGTSLTIQCQVDSQVTMMFWYRQQPGQSLTLIATANQGSEATYESGFVIDKFPISRPNLTFSTLTVSNMSPEDSSIYLCSVEGGYRGEVKRGYTFGSGTRLTVV.

This clone was seen only a few times. CDR3: CAWSLGNTIYF. For the CDR3, the DNA is TGTGCCTGGAGTTTGGGAAACACCATATATTTT. The gene calls are TRBV30 and TRBJ1-3; D is undetermined. CDR1 GTSNPN and CDR2 SVGIG come from the germline V gene (reference sequence). The CDR3 covers 11 residues. The V gene lost 2 bases and the J gene lost 4 bases, with 3 bases spanning the gap.

The chain combines TRBV2 with TRBJ2-3; no clear D. The germline gives CDR1 SNHLY, CDR2 FYNNEI. Trimming took off 7 bases at V and 0 bases at J, with 8 bases between the two ends. This CDR3 contains 13 residues. The CDR3 sequence is CASNPFSTDTQYF. In DNA form, the CDR3 reads TGTGCCAGCAATCCCTTTAGCACAGATACGCAGTATTTT.

The CDR3 nucleotides are TGTGCCAGCAGTGGGACAGGCGCCCGCAATCAGCCCCAGCATTTT. It codes for CASSGTGARNQPQHF. J is TRBJ1-5 and V is TRBV2; 7 nucleotides agree with TRBD1. V trimming: 4 bases; J trimming: 2 bases; junction bases outside the gene matches: 5. Germline CDR1 and CDR2: SNHLY and FYNNEI. This CDR3 is 15 amino acids long.

In its sample, this clone was seen a few times. The chain uses TRBV7-2 and TRBJ2-7; no definite D call. CDR1 SGHTA and CDR2 FQGNSA come from the germline V gene. This CDR3 is 13 amino acids long. V lost 1 base and J 2 bases, leaving 6 bases between the germline ends. The CDR3 bases are TGTGCCAGCAGCTTAGGGGCCCCCTACGAGCAGTACTTC. Translating it yields CASSLGAPYEQYF. The full variable domain, with the rest looked up from reference TRBV7-2 and TRBJ2-7, is GAGVSQSPSNKVTEKGKDVELRCDPISGHTALYWYRQSLGQGLEFLIYFQGNSAPDKSGLPSDRFSAERTGGSVSTLTIQRTQQEDSAVYLCASSLGAPYEQYFGPGTRLTVT.

J is TRBJ2-2 and V is TRBV11-2; tentative D call: TRBD2 (5 bases). The CDR3 runs to 13 residues. Germline values: CDR1 SGHAT, CDR2 FQNNGV. Between the trimmed V and J ends, which lost 1 base and 9 bases, there was a span of 9 bases. The CDR3 reads CASSLVSGRELFF. In nucleotides, the CDR3 is TGTGCCAGCAGCTTAGTTTCGGGGAGGGAGCTGTTTTTT.

In its sample, this clone was seen a few times. The rearrangement uses TRBV18 and TRBJ2-2; D is ambiguous. Germline V gives CDR1 KGHSH, CDR2 LQKENI. The germline V and J ends were trimmed by 0 bases and 7 bases, with 18 bases remaining between them. This CDR3 has 17 residues. CDR3 region: CASSPPNRLKGNGELFF. DNA for the CDR3: TGTGCCAGCTCACCACCGAACAGACTCAAAGGAAACGGGGAGCTGTTTTTT.

The chain couples TRBV7-3 to TRBJ1-2; 7 bases match TRBD1. The V gene's germline CDR1 is SGHTA and CDR2 FQGTGA. Trimming removed 5 bases from V and 3 bases from J; junction bases left unmatched: 15. The CDR3 is 17 amino acids. DNA for the CDR3: TGTGCCAGCAGCCTGAGACAGGGAGTCCGGATTGACTATGGCTACACCTTC. Its translation is CASSLRQGVRIDYGYTF.

This rearrangement joins TRBV30 to TRBJ2-7, with D maybe TRBD1 (6 bases). Germline CDR1 reads GTSNPN; CDR2 reads SVGIG (reference sequence). This CDR3 region has 14 residues. V was cut by 2 bases and J by 3 bases, with 14 bases left in between. Here the CDR3 reads CAWSPGAPNYEQYF. CDR3 bases: TGTGCCTGGAGTCCAGGGGCACCGAACTACGAGCAGTACTTC.

V and J are TRBV27 and TRBJ1-4; D uncertain. CDR1 is MNHEY and CDR2 is SMNVEV in the germline V gene (reference sequence). The CDR3 sequence is 14 residues long. V dropped 5 bases and J dropped 8 bases, with 15 bases sitting between them. The CDR3 loop is CASSTASTKEKLFF. In DNA, the CDR3 is TGTGCCAGCAGTACAGCCTCGACAAAGGAAAAACTGTTTTTT.

This chain uses TRBV19 with TRBJ1-1, with D possibly TRBD1 on 5 matching bases. The CDR3 covers 14 residues. Per the germline V gene, CDR1 is LNHDA and CDR2 is SQIVND (reference sequence). Trimming cost V 5 bases and J 8 bases, with 18 bases left between them. The CDR3 reads CASSDDRPSLEAFF. CDR3 nucleotide sequence: TGTGCCAGTAGTGATGACAGACCCTCGCTAGAAGCTTTCTTT.

The rearrangement links TRBV2 to TRBJ1-2; TRBD1 matches at 10 bases. The CDR3 consists of 17 residues. The junction had 12 bases not matched to a gene; V was cut back by 4 bases and J by 4 bases. The germline CDR1 and CDR2 sequences are SNHLY and FYNNEI. DNA of the CDR3: TGTGCCAGCAGTGTACCCGGGACAGGGGATGGTGGCTATGGCTACACCTTC. Translated: CASSVPGTGDGGYGYTF.

CDR3 sequence: CGGSTDTQYF. In DNA, the CDR3 is TGTGGCGGGAGCACAGATACGCAGTATTTT. The chain is built from TRBV7-9 and TRBJ2-3; weak D call: TRBD2 (5 bases). This CDR3 spans 10 amino acids. In germline, CDR1 is SEHNR, CDR2 FQNEAQ (reference sequence).

This rearrangement joins TRBV18 to TRBJ1-5; 9 nucleotides agree with TRBD1. Germline V CDR1 and CDR2: KGHSH, LQKENI. V shed 5 bases and J 7 bases; nucleotides not matched to a gene: 3. The CDR3 is 13 residues long. Here the CDR3 reads CASSSDRGQPQHF. CDR3 nucleotide sequence: TGTGCCAGCTCATCCGACAGGGGGCAGCCCCAGCATTTT.

The rearrangement joins TRBV5-1 to TRBJ1-5; TRBD1 is a possible D gene (5 bases). V lost 0 bases, J lost 0 bases, and 13 bases lay in between. The CDR3 consists of 17 residues. The germline V gene has CDR1 SGHRS and CDR2 YFSETQ. The CDR3 sequence: CASSLEAGQSSNQPQHF. The CDR3 DNA reads TGCGCCAGCAGCTTGGAGGCAGGGCAGAGTAGCAATCAGCCCCAGCATTTT.

The rearrangement uses TRBV7-2 and TRBJ2-2; D is unresolved. The CDR3 covers 15 residues. Germline loops: CDR1 SGHTA, CDR2 FQGNSA. The V end lost 1 base, the J end lost 6 bases, and 12 bases lay between the germline ends. CDR3 nucleotide sequence: TGTGCCAGCAGCTTAGATTTCCAACCATCCGGGGAGCTGTTTTTT. Translating it yields CASSLDFQPSGELFF.

V is TRBV19 and J is TRBJ2-3; 11 bases match TRBD2. Losses at the gene ends were 5 bases for V and 7 bases for J; bases not matched to a gene: 14. Germline loops: CDR1 LNHDA, CDR2 SQIVND (reference sequence). This CDR3 has 17 residues. The CDR3 sequence: CASSEASGGPIAYTQYF. The CDR3 DNA sequence: TGTGCCAGTAGTGAGGCTAGCGGGGGGCCCATTGCTTATACGCAGTATTTT.

The V and J genes are TRBV27 and TRBJ1-2; D is possibly TRBD1 (6 bases). The CDR3 length is 15 residues. The germline gives CDR1 MNHEY, CDR2 SMNVEV (reference sequence). V was shortened by 0 bases and J by 4 bases, with 12 bases between the two germline ends. CDR3 residues: CASSLSIQGIYGYTF. CDR3 DNA sequence: TGTGCCAGCAGTTTATCGATACAGGGAATCTATGGCTACACCTTC.

This clone was detected only once. V usage is TRBV30 and J usage is TRBJ1-2; D not resolved. Trimming removed 4 bases from V and 8 bases from J, with 11 bases in between. Germline V CDR1 and CDR2: GTSNPN, SVGIG (reference sequence). The CDR3 consists of 11 residues. The CDR3 is CAWMEGRGYTF. CDR3 in DNA: TGTGCCTGGATGGAGGGCCGGGGCTACACCTTC.

The V and J genes are TRBV5-6 and TRBJ2-1, with D possibly TRBD1 on 6 matching bases. This CDR3 is 14 amino acids long. Trimming removed 2 bases from V and 6 bases from J, with 12 bases in between. Germline values: CDR1 SGHDT, CDR2 YYEEEE. The CDR3 region is CASSLYTGPNEQFF. The CDR3 bases are TGTGCCAGCAGCTTATACACAGGGCCCAATGAGCAGTTCTTC.

This clone was recorded only once. The chain combines TRBV14 with TRBJ2-7; no reliable D call. V was cut by 0 bases and J by 5 bases, with 14 bases left in between. Germline values: CDR1 SGHDN, CDR2 FVKESK. The CDR3 sequence is 15 residues long. The CDR3 nucleotides are TGTGCCAGCAGCCAAGAAGGATACCCATGGGACGAGCAGTACTTC. Protein product: CASSQEGYPWDEQYF. The full variable domain, in which reference TRBV14 and TRBJ2-7 provide the parts outside the CDR3, is EAGVTQFPSHSVIEKGQTVTLRCDPISGHDNLYWYRRVMGKEIKFLLHFVKESKQDESGMPNNRFLAERTGGTYSTLKVQPAELEDSGVYFCASSQEGYPWDEQYFGPGTRLTVT.